This T cell receptor (beta chain) was captured by sequencing in a study of blood T cell repertoires in COVID-19. Libraries were prepared by immunoSEQ multiplex PCR; TCRdb keeps only in-frame clonotypes and omits some of them. Seen here are nearly 110,000 clones, approximately 84% observed once, and the top ten hold approximately 4.1%. Sequencing used peripheral blood. The TCR originated in a human donor in a cohort sampled during active COVID-19.

The CDR3 region has the DNA TGTGCCAGTAGATATAACACTGAAGCTTTCTTT. Its translation: CASRYNTEAFF. The V gene is TRBV19, the J gene TRBJ1-1; D ambiguous. Germline V CDR1 and CDR2: LNHDA, SQIVND (reference sequence). This CDR3 spans 11 amino acids. V was shortened by 6 bases and J by 2 bases, with 4 bases between the two germline ends.